The rows below give T cell receptor delta chains drawn from one sample of a study of Vδ1+ human thymocytes. TCRdb reanalysed the multiplex PCR reads via CATT. The data hold 54,000 or so delta-chain clones, with roughly 15% observed a single time. Specimen: Vdelta1+ gamma-delta thymocytes from the thymus. These receptors came from a boy less than two years old who had congenital heart surgery. The CDR3 runs from the conserved cysteine through the conserved F or W. The order of the fields is CDR3 length, J gene, V gene, clone size, CDR3 protein. Only some rows state a clone size, as once, few, many or a class for expanded clones.

18 | TRDJ1 | TRDV1 | . | CALGELQLSRGTLDKLIF
18 | TRDJ1 | TRDV1 | . | CALGEPPGVRTETDKLIF
15 | TRDJ1 | TRAV29/DV5 | medium-sized | CAASEEDTRTDKLIF
15 | TRDJ1 | TRDV1 | . | CALGELPGYTDKLIF
22 | TRDJ1 | TRDV1 | . | CALGEPPIPLTGGYDGTDKLIF
21 | TRDJ1 | TRDV1 | . | CALGDHFPNLLGDKDGDKLIF
21 | TRDJ1 | TRDV1 | . | CALGPGSYHTGGYGYTDKLIF
22 | TRDJ1 | TRDV1 | few | CALGEREPGTTGGYARADKLIF
19 | TRDJ1 | TRDV1 | . | CALGKSPWGIPPYTDKLIF
12 | TRDJ1 | TRDV1 | few | CALGGGEDKLIF
15 | TRDJ1 | TRDV1 | . | CALGDWGTYTDKLIF
18 | TRDJ1 | TRDV1 | . | CALGDVEIVGDNTDKLIF
23 | TRDJ1 | TRDV1 | few | CALGEGRSPKMYLGDNETDKLIF
18 | TRDJ1 | TRDV1 | few | CALGEFTPSYSIADKLIF
19 | TRDJ1 | TRDV1 | few | CALGVPQGGYPPYTDKLIF
15 | TRDJ1 | TRDV2 | few | CACAPDCEDTDKLIF
17 | TRDJ1 | TRDV1 | . | CALGERSYGSLGDKLIF
13 | TRDJ1 | TRDV1 | . | CALSPRYTDKLIF
18 | TRDJ1 | TRDV1 | . | CALGPPSTGGPYTDKLTF
17 | TRDJ1 | TRDV1 | few | CALGELLLPGIRWKLIF
16 | TRDJ1 | TRDV1 | . | CALGELVPPYTDKLIF
24 | TRDJ1 | TRDV2 | many | CACDTASTGQVERGTGDWADKLIF
20 | TRDJ1 | TRDV1 | few | CALGELTSCCTGGYTDKLIF
22 | TRDJ1 | TRDV1 | few | CALGELALRAVLGVEYTDKLIF
21 | TRDJ1 | TRDV1 | . | CALGEPPYPQQGIFNTDKLIF
18 | TRDJ2 | TRDV1 | . | CALGEAISYLGKTAQLFF
19 | TRDJ1 | TRDV1 | few | CALGNRAFLRDTQPDKLIF
16 | TRDJ1 | TRDV1 | . | CALGEREYAYTDKLIF